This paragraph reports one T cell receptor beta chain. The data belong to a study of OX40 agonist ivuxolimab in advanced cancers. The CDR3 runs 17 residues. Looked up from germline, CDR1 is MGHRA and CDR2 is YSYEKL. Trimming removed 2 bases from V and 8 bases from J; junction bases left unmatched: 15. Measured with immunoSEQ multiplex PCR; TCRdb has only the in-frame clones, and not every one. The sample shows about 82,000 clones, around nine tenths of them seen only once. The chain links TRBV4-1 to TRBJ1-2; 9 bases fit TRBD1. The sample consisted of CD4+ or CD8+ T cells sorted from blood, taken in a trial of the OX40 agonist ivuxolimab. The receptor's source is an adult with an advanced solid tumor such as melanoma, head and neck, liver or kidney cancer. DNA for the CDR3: TGCGCCAGCAGCCAATTTGTCCCGGGACAGGGATCGGAGGGCTACACCTTC. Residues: CASSQFVPGQGSEGYTF.